The 8 T cell receptor beta chains given below trace back to one sample, sequenced in a study of Graves' ophthalmopathy and Graves' hyperthyroidism. Investigators amplified TCR beta CDR3 regions from RNA transcripts. HTBI primers were used in a first-round RT-PCR, which preceded a second-round multiplex PCR. TCRdb independently ran MiXCR on the multiplex PCR reads; one entry per CDR3 protein. Of more than 550,000 distinct CDR3 sequences listed, roughly 39% were seen once; the top ten hold 3.3%. The sample was peripheral blood. The receptor set was obtained from an adult man with Graves' ophthalmopathy.

This clonotype was seen a few times. This chain uses TRBV4-1 with TRBJ2-7; D may be TRBD2 (6 bases). The CDR3 is 14 amino acids. Germline CDR1 reads MGHRA; CDR2 reads YSYEKL. V shed 4 bases and J shed 2 bases, with 12 bases lying between them. In DNA form, the CDR3 reads TGCGCCAGCAGCCTAAAAGGGGAGGCCTACGAGCAGTACTTC. Protein product: CASSLKGEAYEQYF.

V gene TRBV29-1 combines with J gene TRBJ2-5, with 15 nucleotides matching TRBD2. The CDR3 contains 15 residues. Germline V gene data show CDR1 as SQVTM and CDR2 as ANQGSEA. The J segment lost 2 bases and the V segment lost 7 bases, leaving 5 bases of the junction unmatched. The CDR3 region has the DNA TGCAGCGCCCCCGGACTAGCGGGAGGGCAAGAGACCCAGTACTTC. It specifies CSAPGLAGGQETQYF.

This chain links TRBV19 with TRBJ1-4; D is possibly TRBD1 (6 bases). Germline V gives CDR1 LNHDA, CDR2 SQIVND (reference sequence). V lost 3 bases and J 5 bases, leaving 13 bases between the germline ends. The CDR3 is made up of 15 amino acids. The CDR3 spells CASSIQGIGNEKLFF. The CDR3 DNA follows: TGTGCCAGTAGTATTCAGGGGATCGGGAATGAAAAACTGTTTTTT. The full variable domain, completed using reference TRBV19 and TRBJ1-4, is DGGITQSPKYLFRKEGQNVTLSCEQNLNHDAMYWYRQDPGQGLRLIYYSQIVNDFQKGDIAEGYSVSREKKESFPLTVTSAQKNPTAFYLCASSIQGIGNEKLFFGSGTQLSVL.

A few counts support this clonotype. The chain uses TRBV5-8 and TRBJ2-7; TRBD2 might be the D (7 bases). CDR1 is SGHTS and CDR2 is YDEGEE in the germline V gene. This CDR3 contains 15 residues. V was trimmed by 1 base and J by 1 base, leaving 12 bases between them. The CDR3: CASSLRGARSYEQYF. DNA of the CDR3: TGTGCCAGCAGCTTGCGGGGGGCTCGATCCTACGAGCAGTACTTC.

The table lists this clonotype with many counts. The genes are TRBV29-1 and TRBJ2-7, with D possibly being TRBD2 (6 bases). This CDR3 spans 13 amino acids. Trimming shortened V by 1 base and J by 1 base, and 8 bases separated the two germline ends. Germline CDR1 is SQVTM and CDR2 is ANQGSEA. The DNA of the CDR3 is TGCAGCGTTGAAGGGGGGACTTCCTACGAGCAGTACTTC. As protein: CSVEGGTSYEQYF.

V is TRBV6-2 or TRBV6-3 and J is TRBJ1-4, with D possibly matching TRBD1 (5 bases). The CDR3 runs 14 residues. V lost 6 bases and J lost 8, with 16 bases in between. Germline V gene lookup returns CDR1 MNHEY and CDR2 SVGEGT. CDR3 protein: CASSFGRVGEKLFF. In DNA form, the CDR3 reads TGTGCCAGCAGCTTCGGCAGGGTAGGGGAAAAACTGTTTTTT.

There are a few counts of this clonotype. The CDR3: CASSQDREFLGGNTIYF. The CDR3 DNA follows: TGCGCCAGCAGCCAAGACCGGGAGTTCTTAGGTGGAAACACCATATATTTT. J is TRBJ1-3 and V is TRBV4-3; no definite D call. CDR1 LGHNA and CDR2 YSLEER come from the germline V gene. The CDR3 consists of 17 residues. V lost 0 bases to trimming and J lost 3 bases, with 15 bases between them.

There are a few counts of this clonotype. The chain links TRBV5-1 to TRBJ2-7; D ambiguous. CDR3 length: 15 residues. Per the germline V gene, CDR1 is SGHRS and CDR2 is YFSETQ. V was trimmed by 4 bases and J by 0 bases, leaving 14 bases between them. The CDR3 protein is CASSPGGVRSYEQYF. The CDR3, as DNA: TGCGCCAGCAGCCCGGGTGGCGTTCGCTCCTACGAGCAGTACTTC.